The entry below describes one T cell receptor beta chain. Its specificity is not known. 13 Jbeta primers and 60 Vbeta primers were used for the PCR. The method was immunoSEQ multiplex PCR; TCRdb's version includes in-frame clones alone and lacks a portion of them. Here the sample spans 170,000 or so clones, 80% being singletons. These data originate in a study of cytomegalovirus exposure and HLA in healthy donors. Study-wide background: Of the donors genotyped, 398 in all, about 76% fell in the Caucasian-associated ancestry cluster. Whole-study findings and limits: TCR beta V- and J-gene trimming, according to a later analysis, was linked to a missense DCLRE1C variant. The majority of CMV-associated TCR beta chains were reported as apparently HLA-restricted in a later analysis. Sequencing probably produced one cluster of sequence variants that were highly shared.

Germline V gene data show CDR1 as SGHTA and CDR2 as FQGTGA. This CDR3 region has 15 residues. V was pared by 5 bases and J by 12 bases, with 16 bases of the junction left unmatched. This chain links TRBV7-3 with TRBJ2-1; 7 nucleotides agree with TRBD2. The TCR comes from a man aged 25 to 40 in good health and CMV-seropositive. The material sequenced was PBMCs. The CDR3 DNA reads TGTGCCAGCAGCCCTACTAGCGTAGCACCAGTTAGGCAGTTCTTC. Translated, it gives CASSPTSVAPVRQFF.